These 16 T cell receptor beta chains were all obtained from the same sample, sequenced in a study of blood T cell repertoires in COVID-19. Sequenced by immunoSEQ multiplex PCR; TCRdb stores in-frame clones only, minus some. The data hold 30,000 to 40,000 clones, with approximately 85% observed a single time. Specimen: peripheral blood. The receptor source for this set is a woman between 55 and 75 years old with active COVID-19.

V is TRBV4-1 and J is TRBJ2-5; possible D gene TRBD2, 5 bases. This CDR3 has 16 amino acids. The V end was cut by 1 base, the J end by 0 bases, with 12 bases between. Per the germline V gene, CDR1 is MGHRA and CDR2 is YSYEKL. The DNA of the CDR3 is TGCGCCAGCAGCCAAGGGGTAGCGTCCTACCAAGAGACCCAGTACTTC. Translated: CASSQGVASYQETQYF.

V and J are TRBV11-2 and TRBJ2-4, with unresolved D. Trimming took 3 bases from V and 0 from J, leaving 9 bases between them. There are 15 residues in the CDR3. Germline CDR1 is SGHAT and CDR2 is FQNNGV. DNA for the CDR3: TGTGCCAGCAGCTTTCCCTCTATAGCCAAAAACATTCAGTACTTC. It is translated as CASSFPSIAKNIQYF.

The V call is TRBV3-1 (or the pseudogene TRBV3-2), the J call TRBJ1-2; D is uncertain. The CDR3 extends over 13 amino acids. Germline CDR1 LGHDT, CDR2 YNNKEL (reference sequence). V lost 4 bases to trimming and J lost 8 bases, with 14 bases between them. CDR3 loop: CASSPALSGGYTF. In nucleotides, the CDR3 is TGTGCCAGCAGCCCGGCTCTCTCCGGGGGCTACACCTTC.

The rearrangement uses TRBV21-1 and TRBJ2-1; the table's D call TRBD1 went unverified against the DNA. TRBV21-1 is a listed pseudogene. CDR3 length: 18 amino acids. The CDR3 loop is CASSKLDRGRRPYNEQFF. The DNA for the CDR3 is TGTGCCAGCAGCAAGTTGGACAGAGGGAGAAGGCCCTACAATGAGCAGTTCTTC.

The rearrangement links TRBV3-1 (or the pseudogene TRBV3-2) to TRBJ2-2; the D gene is possibly TRBD2 (5 bases). In germline, CDR1 is LGHDT, CDR2 YNNKEL (reference sequence). The CDR3 length is 12 residues. Trimming pared 5 bases from V and 7 bases from J, leaving 8 bases between. The CDR3 nucleotides read TGTGCCAGCAGCGGCGGGCTCGGGGAGCTGTTTTTT. This sequence encodes CASSGGLGELFF.

The rearrangement links TRBV30 to TRBJ1-2, with D unclear. The CDR3 extends over 15 amino acids. V was pared by 2 bases and J by 1 base, with 14 bases between. Germline loops: CDR1 GTSNPN, CDR2 SVGIG (reference sequence). The CDR3 nucleotides read TGTGCCTGGAGTCGGAACTTTGAGGATAACTATGGCTACACCTTC. Its protein is CAWSRNFEDNYGYTF.

V is TRBV18 and J is TRBJ1-5, with 7 bases lining up with TRBD1. The CDR3 contains 16 residues. V was clipped by 3 bases and J by 0 bases; unmatched bases: 5. Germline CDR1 is KGHSH and CDR2 is LQKENI. The CDR3 nucleotides read TGTGCCAGCTCACCTTACGGGACAGTTAGCAATCAGCCCCAGCATTTT. This encodes CASSPYGTVSNQPQHF.

The chain has TRBV28 and TRBJ1-3; 10 bases are shared with TRBD1. V lost 2 bases and J lost 4; bases outside the gene matches: 2. The CDR3 totals 15 residues. Germline V gene lookup returns CDR1 MDHEN and CDR2 SYDVKM. For the CDR3, the DNA is TGTGCCAGCAGTTTAGGGACAGGGGCCGGAAACACCATATATTTT. Translated: CASSLGTGAGNTIYF.

This sequence joins TRBV10-3 and TRBJ2-7, with 12 bases that match TRBD1. The germline CDR1 and CDR2 sequences are ENHRY and SYGVKD. The CDR3 covers 14 residues. J gave up 7 bases and V 6 bases, and 7 bases lay outside the gene matches. The CDR3 region is CAISRGQGAREQYF. CDR3 DNA: TGTGCCATCAGCCGGGGACAGGGGGCGCGGGAGCAGTACTTC.

The chain carries TRBV5-1 and TRBJ2-7; perhaps TRBD1 as D (6 bases). Per the germline V gene, CDR1 is SGHRS and CDR2 is YFSETQ. This CDR3 is built from 14 residues. V gave up 4 bases and J gave up 6 bases, with 17 bases separating them. The CDR3 DNA reads TGCGCCAGCAGCCCTACTCTGACAGGCTTCGAGCAGTACTTC. Its translation: CASSPTLTGFEQYF.

This rearrangement joins TRBV5-1 to TRBJ2-1; 7 bases match TRBD1. Germline lookup yields CDR1 SGHRS and CDR2 YFSETQ. The trim removed 0 bases at V and 6 bases at J, leaving 6 bases unmatched. The CDR3 spans 15 residues. This CDR3 is CASSLEGQQSNEQFF. DNA for the CDR3: TGCGCCAGCAGCTTGGAGGGACAGCAATCCAATGAGCAGTTCTTC.

The chain joins TRBV5-1 to TRBJ2-7; 10 bases match TRBD2. CDR1 is SGHRS and CDR2 is YFSETQ in the germline V gene. The V segment lost 4 bases and the J segment 5 bases; nucleotides outside the gene matches: 9. This CDR3 spans 15 amino acids. Here the CDR3 DNA reads TGCGCCAGCAGCCCCTCACTAGCGGGGATCCACGAGCAGTACTTC. Translating it yields CASSPSLAGIHEQYF.

The chain combines TRBV4-2 with TRBJ2-1; D perhaps matches TRBD2 (6 bases). V lost 0 bases to trimming and J lost 0 bases, with 9 bases between them. In germline, CDR1 is LGHNA, CDR2 YNFKEQ. The CDR3 is 16 residues long. The CDR3 region is CASSQDSGSSYNEQFF. DNA of the CDR3: TGTGCCAGCAGCCAAGATTCCGGGAGCTCCTACAATGAGCAGTTCTTC.

This chain links TRBV10-3 with TRBJ1-1; possibly TRBD1 for D (6 bases). The CDR3 extends over 14 amino acids. Germline V lookup: CDR1 ENHRY, CDR2 SYGVKD. V was clipped by 3 bases and J by 4 bases, with 12 bases between them. The DNA for the CDR3 is TGTGCCATCAGTGAAACGACAGGAATCACTGAAGCTTTCTTT. Protein sequence: CAISETTGITEAFF.

This chain joins TRBV28 and TRBJ2-7, with 7 bases that match TRBD2. The V segment lost 6 bases and the J segment 3 bases; nucleotides outside the gene matches: 8. CDR3 length: 14 amino acids. Looked up from germline, CDR1 is MDHEN and CDR2 is SYDVKM. The CDR3 reads CASSLTGGSYEQYF. The CDR3 DNA sequence: TGTGCCAGCAGCTTGACCGGGGGGAGCTACGAGCAGTACTTC.

The V call is TRBV9, the J call TRBJ2-5, with 10 bases aligning to TRBD1. V shed 3 bases and J 2 bases; nucleotides not matched to a gene: 10. The CDR3 has 17 residues. From germline, CDR1 is SGDLS and CDR2 YYNGEE. CDR3 sequence reads: CASSDRRDRGQQETQYF. The CDR3 DNA reads TGTGCCAGCAGCGACCGCCGGGACAGGGGCCAGCAAGAGACCCAGTACTTC.